This T cell receptor (beta chain) was documented in a study of shared clonotypes between healthy human individuals. This CDR3 contains 13 residues. CDR1 is SNHLY, CDR2 FYNNEI, per germline. Trimming pared 3 bases from V and 4 bases from J, leaving 9 bases between. This clone was recorded only once. Per sorted-subset replicate PCR, input was approximately 0.2 ug DNA, representing around 29,000 T cell genomes. Original handling: Filtering was not the same, since immunoSEQ gave junction-only sequences without quality scores. Sequenced by immunoSEQ multiplex PCR; TCRdb stores in-frame clones only, minus some. From that table come the V and J calls and clone size; the DNA was used to work out D and trimming. The sample lists over a million clones, roughly 96% occurring once. Every donor was a Caucasian adult from Nashville, Tennessee. Negatively enriched CD4+ T cells were divided by CD45RA into naive and memory.

The clonotype originates from a man aged 30 to 39 in good health. The V gene is TRBV2, the J gene TRBJ2-5; a weak D match, TRBD1 (5 bases). Sample: naive CD4+ T cells sorted from blood. Subset described: CD45RA+ positively selected. CDR3 coding DNA: TGTGCCAGCAGTGAGTTGGGGCTAGAGACCCAGTACTTC. Residues: CASSELGLETQYF.